This T cell receptor beta chain is from a study of blood T cell repertoires in COVID-19. TCRdb's table, derived via immunoSEQ multiplex PCR, lists solely in-frame clones and lacks some. The data contain about 190,000 clones, around four fifths of them singletons. Germline values: CDR1 WNHNN, CDR2 SYGVQD (reference sequence). The trim removed 5 bases at V and 3 bases at J, leaving 10 bases unmatched. The CDR3 extends over 15 amino acids. The source material was peripheral blood. The V gene is TRBV10-1, the J gene TRBJ2-7; 7 nucleotides match TRBD2. The TCR was taken from a woman between 65 and 79 years old with active or convalescent COVID-19. The CDR3 sequence: CASSSTTGGFYEQYF. CDR3 nucleotide sequence: TGCGCCAGCAGTTCTACGACCGGGGGGTTCTACGAGCAGTACTTC.